One sample yielded the 32 T cell receptor beta chains listed below, sequenced in a study of human T cells and chemical hapten exposure. TCRdb passed the RACE reads through MiXCR, listing each CDR3 protein once. The sample records 300,000 to 450,000 distinct CDR3 sequences, approximately 5% being singletons. Time point: pre-sensitization, week 0. Treatment described: therapeutic diphenylcyclopropenone sensitization with weekly scalp DPC. Sequences were derived from whole blood, sampled in connection with sensitization to the hapten diphenylcyclopropenone (DPC). These receptor sequences come from a woman aged 45-59 years with alopecia areata. Some clones in this sample may be carry-over from other donors' samples.

J is TRBJ2-6 and V is TRBV6-6, with 9 bases identical to TRBD1. The CDR3 extends over 15 amino acids. Trimming removed 6 bases from V and 0 bases from J; junction bases left unmatched: 0. Germline-derived CDR1 and CDR2 are MNHNY and SVGAGI (reference sequence). In DNA form, the CDR3 reads TGTGCCAGCAGGACAGGGGGCTCTGGGGCCAACGTCCTGACTTTC. Translating gives CASRTGGSGANVLTF.

This clonotype occurred a few times. The DNA for the CDR3 is TGTGCCAGCAGCAGGGCGATCTCAACTAATGAAAAACTGTTTTTT. Residues: CASSRAISTNEKLFF. The chain recombines TRBV7-8 with TRBJ1-4; unclear D gene. Looked up from germline, CDR1 is SGHVS and CDR2 is FQNEAQ. The germline V and J ends were trimmed by 5 bases and 0 bases, with 10 bases remaining between them. CDR3 size: 15 residues.

This clonotype was observed at least ten times. V is TRBV28 and J is TRBJ2-7; 9 bases are shared with TRBD2. Trimming took 3 bases from V and 6 from J; bases not matched to a gene: 9. The germline V gene encodes CDR1 MDHEN and CDR2 SYDVKM. The CDR3 is 15 residues long. The CDR3 loop reads CASSFRVAGATEQYF. For the CDR3, the DNA is TGTGCCAGCAGTTTTCGAGTAGCGGGAGCCACCGAGCAGTACTTC. The full variable domain, with the rest looked up from reference TRBV28 and TRBJ2-7, is DVKVTQSSRYLVKRTGEKVFLECVQDMDHENMFWYRQDPGLGLRLIYFSYDVKMKEKGDIPEGYSVSREKKERFSLILESASTNQTSMYLCASSFRVAGATEQYFGPGTRLTVT.

Ten or more counts support this clonotype. The gene calls are TRBV7-2 and TRBJ1-1; maybe TRBD1 (6 bases). CDR1 SGHTA and CDR2 FQGNSA come from the germline V gene. CDR3 size: 15 residues. Trimming removed 2 bases at V and 5 bases at J, with 15 bases between. For the CDR3, the DNA is TGTGCCAGCAGCTTACGGGGGGGCGGAGATACTGAAGCTTTCTTT. This codes for CASSLRGGGDTEAFF.

This clonotype was counted between two and nine times. The chain couples TRBV6-1 to TRBJ1-5; D unresolved. Germline-derived CDR1 and CDR2 are MNHNS and SASEGT. The CDR3 covers 14 residues. V lost 3 bases to trimming and J lost 3 bases, with 9 bases between them. The CDR3 region has the DNA TGTGCCAGCAGTGACAGTAGGATCAATCAGCCCCAGCATTTT. Its protein product is CASSDSRINQPQHF.

The chain links TRBV20-1 to TRBJ2-1, with no clear D. This CDR3 spans 14 amino acids. Germline values: CDR1 DFQATT, CDR2 SNEGSKA (reference sequence). Deletions cut 2 bases from V and 4 bases from J, with 12 bases between. The CDR3 DNA sequence: TGCAGTGCTAGATCGGTCGGGTCTTACAATGAGCAGTTCTTC. Its protein product is CSARSVGSYNEQFF.

The chain has TRBV12-3 or TRBV12-4 and TRBJ1-4, with D tentatively TRBD1 (6 bases). The V and J ends lost 0 bases and 6 bases respectively, with 11 bases between them. This CDR3 contains 15 residues. CDR3 sequence: CASSLAAAGDEKLFF. Written as DNA, the CDR3 is TGTGCCAGCAGTTTAGCAGCGGCAGGGGATGAAAAACTGTTTTTT.

The chain couples TRBV6-1 to TRBJ2-7; D not resolved. V lost 9 bases and J 1 base, leaving 10 bases between the germline ends. This CDR3 region has 12 residues. The germline CDR1 and CDR2 sequences are MNHNS and SASEGT. The CDR3 coding sequence is TGTGCCAGTTTCCGTCCTTCCTACGAGCAGTACTTC. Encoded protein: CASFRPSYEQYF.

This clonotype turned up a few times. The V gene is TRBV11-2, the J gene TRBJ1-5; weak D call: TRBD1 (5 bases). Germline V gene sequence: CDR1 SGHAT, CDR2 FQNNGV. Trimming shortened V by 1 base and J by 0 bases, and 10 bases separated the two germline ends. This CDR3 has 16 residues. In nucleotides, the CDR3 is TGTGCCAGCAGCTTAGTGGGGGGTTATAGCAATCAGCCCCAGCATTTT. Translation: CASSLVGGYSNQPQHF.

The chain combines TRBV20-1 with TRBJ2-5, with D perhaps matching TRBD2 (5 bases). Germline V gene lookup returns CDR1 DFQATT and CDR2 SNEGSKA (reference sequence). The CDR3 loop spans 16 amino acids. V lost 6 bases and J lost 7, with 27 bases in between. The CDR3 DNA reads as TGCAGTGCCGCCGGGGAGCCCGGACTGAGTGATGGGACCCAGTACTTC. Its translation: CSAAGEPGLSDGTQYF.

This clonotype has a count of ten or more. V and J are TRBV5-1 and TRBJ1-2; D is unclear. Trimming cost V 5 bases and J 0 bases, with 11 bases left between them. From germline, CDR1 is SGHRS and CDR2 YFSETQ. There are 14 residues in the CDR3. The CDR3 region has the DNA TGCGCCAGCAGGGTGGCAGAAGCTAACTATGGCTACACCTTC. It is translated as CASRVAEANYGYTF.

This clonotype showed up just a few times. The chain joins TRBV28 to TRBJ2-5, with D tentatively TRBD2 (5 bases). The ends were cut back, 1 base at V and 4 bases at J, with 7 bases in the middle. The CDR3 runs to 13 residues. Germline CDR1 and CDR2: MDHEN and SYDVKM. CDR3 region: CASSLSAGETQYF. The CDR3 bases are TGTGCCAGCAGTTTATCCGCGGGAGAGACCCAGTACTTC.

The sample holds a few counts of this clonotype. The rearrangement joins TRBV20-1 to TRBJ1-1; no reliable D call. Trimming pared 0 bases from V and 6 bases from J, leaving 5 bases between. The CDR3 sequence is 11 residues long. Per germline, CDR1 DFQATT and CDR2 SNEGSKA (reference sequence). The CDR3 sequence is CSARDPPEAFF. The DNA for the CDR3 is TGCAGTGCTAGAGATCCCCCTGAAGCTTTCTTT.

V gene TRBV27 combines with J gene TRBJ1-1; D remains unclear. V lost 11 bases, J lost 1 base, and 8 bases lay in between. Looked up from germline, CDR1 is MNHEY and CDR2 is SMNVEV (reference sequence). The CDR3 spans 11 residues. In nucleotides, the CDR3 is TGTGCCGTCCTCGGGAACACTGAAGCTTTCTTT. Protein: CAVLGNTEAFF.

This clonotype was counted at least ten times. The CDR3 nucleotides are TGCAGTGCTAGGACTACCACAGATACGCAGTATTTT. This codes for CSARTTTDTQYF. The J gene is TRBJ2-3, the V gene TRBV20-1; TRBD2 is a possible D gene (5 bases). Trimming shortened V by 3 bases and J by 2 bases, and 6 bases separated the two germline ends. The CDR3 runs to 12 residues. From germline, CDR1 is DFQATT and CDR2 SNEGSKA (reference sequence).

This clonotype was seen a few times. The rearrangement links TRBV27 to TRBJ1-3; 7 bases agree with TRBD1. CDR1 is MNHEY and CDR2 is SMNVEV in the germline V gene (reference sequence). The CDR3 length is 15 residues. V shed 5 bases and J 8 bases; nucleotides not matched to a gene: 12. CDR3 in amino acids: CASSPSGQPYDTIYF. DNA for the CDR3: TGTGCCAGCAGTCCGTCGGGACAGCCTTACGACACCATATATTTT.

This clonotype came up a few times. The rearrangement links TRBV7-8 to TRBJ2-3; D might be TRBD1 (6 bases). Germline-derived CDR1 and CDR2 are SGHVS and FQNEAQ. V lost 7 bases to trimming and J lost 0 bases, with 11 bases between them. The CDR3 loop spans 14 amino acids. CDR3 bases: TGTGCCAGCATCGACAGGTTGAGCACAGATACGCAGTATTTT. Protein: CASIDRLSTDTQYF. The whole variable domain, filled in from reference TRBV7-8 and TRBJ2-3, reads GAGVSQSPRYKVAKRGQDVALRCDPISGHVSLFWYQQALGQGPEFLTYFQNEAQLDKSGLPSDRFFAERPEGSVSTLKIQRTQQEDSAVYLCASIDRLSTDTQYFGPGTRLTVL.

This clonotype was seen many times. The J gene is TRBJ2-2, the V gene TRBV6-1; unclear D gene. CDR1 is MNHNS and CDR2 is SASEGT in the germline V gene. This CDR3 region has 12 residues. V shed 5 bases and J shed 4 bases, with 5 bases lying between them. The DNA of the CDR3 is TGTGCCAGCAGTATCGGCACCGGGGAGCTGTTTTTT. Protein sequence: CASSIGTGELFF.

This clonotype showed up just a few times. V and J are TRBV2 and TRBJ2-6; weak D call: TRBD1 (6 bases). The V and J ends lost 6 bases and 9 bases respectively, with 15 bases between them. The CDR3 sequence is 14 residues long. Germline lookup yields CDR1 SNHLY and CDR2 FYNNEI. CDR3 sequence reads: CASRWDSRGNVLTF. The CDR3 DNA reads as TGTGCCAGCAGGTGGGATTCCAGGGGCAACGTCCTGACTTTC.

The sample holds a few counts of this clonotype. The CDR3 DNA follows: TGTGCCATCAGCGGACTCCTGGGAGCAGATACGCAGTATTTT. This gives the protein CAISGLLGADTQYF. J is TRBJ2-3 and V is TRBV10-3; a weak D match, TRBD2 (5 bases). V lost 6 bases to trimming and J lost 4 bases, with 14 bases between them. This CDR3 contains 14 residues. Germline CDR1 and CDR2: ENHRY and SYGVKD.

V is TRBV7-9 and J is TRBJ1-4, with unresolved D. This CDR3 is built from 15 residues. V lost 3 bases to trimming and J lost 0 bases, with 8 bases between them. Germline-derived CDR1 and CDR2 are SEHNR and FQNEAQ (reference sequence). The CDR3 DNA is TGTGCCAGCAGCTTGTTGTCGGCAACTAATGAAAAACTGTTTTTT. Translating gives CASSLLSATNEKLFF.

The chain has TRBV3-1 and TRBJ2-3; TRBD2 matches 10 bases. V dropped 0 bases and J dropped 6; count of bases not matched to a gene: 6. CDR1 LGHDT and CDR2 YNNKEL come from the germline V gene (reference sequence). This CDR3 has 16 residues. The CDR3 region is CASSQEGAGGPDTQYF. In DNA, the CDR3 is TGTGCCAGCAGCCAAGAAGGAGCGGGGGGGCCGGATACGCAGTATTTT.

This clonotype was recorded many times. The rearrangement links TRBV20-1 to TRBJ2-2; TRBD1 matches at 11 bases. Germline CDR1 DFQATT, CDR2 SNEGSKA (reference sequence). V gave up 6 bases and J gave up 0 bases; unmatched junction bases: 15. This CDR3 is built from 19 residues. CDR3 in amino acids: CSAPDRGRAGSANTGELFF. Here the CDR3 DNA reads TGCAGTGCCCCGGACAGGGGGCGAGCGGGAAGCGCGAACACCGGGGAGCTGTTTTTT.

This clonotype was observed many times. V and J are TRBV20-1 and TRBJ2-5; TRBD2 aligns across 10 bases. CDR1 and CDR2 from the germline V gene are DFQATT and SNEGSKA (reference sequence). There are 17 residues in the CDR3. J lost 2 bases, V lost 6 bases, and 15 bases had no gene match. The CDR3, as DNA: TGCAGTGCCCGCAAACCCCCTGGGACTAGCGAGCAAGAGACCCAGTACTTC. It codes for CSARKPPGTSEQETQYF.

V and J are TRBV20-1 and TRBJ2-2; no definite D call. The germline V gene encodes CDR1 DFQATT and CDR2 SNEGSKA (reference sequence). V gave up 0 bases and J gave up 4 bases, with 6 bases separating them. The CDR3 spans 13 residues. In DNA form, the CDR3 reads TGCAGTGCTAGAGATTCCGGCACCGGGGAGCTGTTTTTT. This encodes CSARDSGTGELFF.

This chain uses TRBV20-1 with TRBJ2-7, with unresolved D. V gave up 4 bases and J gave up 10 bases, with 11 bases separating them. The germline V gene has CDR1 DFQATT and CDR2 SNEGSKA (reference sequence). This CDR3 region has 10 residues. Here the CDR3 DNA reads TGCAGTGCTACCGACAAGGAACAGTACTTC. The encoded protein is CSATDKEQYF.

The CDR3 protein is CASSVWGTEQYF. The CDR3 nucleotides read TGTGCCAGCAGTGTTTGGGGTACCGAGCAGTACTTC. This rearrangement joins TRBV2 to TRBJ2-7; D not resolved. Trimming took off 4 bases at V and 6 bases at J, with 10 bases between the two ends. The V gene's germline CDR1 is SNHLY and CDR2 FYNNEI. The CDR3 covers 12 residues.

V gene TRBV18 combines with J gene TRBJ2-3; a possible D gene is TRBD1 (5 bases). Per the germline V gene, CDR1 is KGHSH and CDR2 is LQKENI. The CDR3 length is 14 residues. Trimming took off 3 bases at V and 2 bases at J, with 9 bases between the two ends. The CDR3 region has the DNA TGTGCCAGCTCACCGACAGTACACACAGATACGCAGTATTTT. It yields the protein CASSPTVHTDTQYF.

In this sample, this clonotype turned up a few times. The chain employs TRBV29-1 and TRBJ1-1, with 8 bases fitting TRBD1. From germline, CDR1 is SQVTM and CDR2 ANQGSEA. Trimming removed 3 bases from V and 0 bases from J; junction bases left unmatched: 9. The CDR3 extends over 16 amino acids. CDR3 in DNA: TGCAGCGTTGAGGTGACAGGGGTTCCTATGAACACTGAAGCTTTCTTT. Amino acid sequence: CSVEVTGVPMNTEAFF.

This clonotype was picked up many times. The V call is TRBV12-3 or TRBV12-4, the J call TRBJ1-2; D is possibly TRBD1 (6 bases). The V end was cut by 2 bases, the J end by 13 bases, with 20 bases between. The CDR3 consists of 14 residues. The CDR3 sequence is CASSLNREQGFVTF. The DNA for the CDR3 is TGTGCCAGCAGTTTAAACCGGGAACAGGGTTTCGTCACCTTC.

This clonotype was counted at least ten times. The J gene is TRBJ2-1, the V gene TRBV7-2, with 12 positions matching TRBD2. The CDR3 has 15 amino acids. Trimming cost V 3 bases and J 7 bases; bases outside gene matches: 4. From germline, CDR1 is SGHTA and CDR2 FQGNSA. CDR3 amino acids: CASSFSGLAGNEQFF. The DNA of the CDR3 is TGTGCCAGCAGCTTTTCGGGACTAGCGGGTAATGAGCAGTTCTTC.

The genes are TRBV7-9 and TRBJ1-4; no definite D call. The CDR3 is made up of 15 amino acids. Germline-derived CDR1 and CDR2 are SEHNR and FQNEAQ (reference sequence). V lost 4 bases to trimming and J lost 3 bases, with 12 bases between them. Here the CDR3 DNA reads TGTGCCAGCAGCTCTGACCCGGCGGCTAATGAAAAACTGTTTTTT. Translating it yields CASSSDPAANEKLFF.